These 8 T cell receptor beta chains came from one sample sequenced in a study of T cells expressing NK-cell markers. TCRdb reprocessed the 5' RACE reads and keeps a single row for each CDR3 protein, giving no DNA. The repertoire table contains some 410,000 distinct CDR3 sequences. What was sequenced was blood T cells: a sorted CD56 or NKG2C T cell subset, CD4+ or CD8+ T cells, or bulk PBMC T cells (not recorded which). All receptors come from a woman aged 18-69 years in good health.

V is TRBV7-2 and J is TRBJ1-1; without DNA, the TCRdb call of TRBD1 cannot be checked. The germline gives CDR1 SGHTA, CDR2 FQGNSA. The CDR3 is made up of 13 amino acids. The CDR3 spells CASSLRDGAEAFF.

The chain joins TRBV7-2 to TRBJ2-3; the TCRdb call, TRBD1, lacks DNA for checking. CDR3 size: 15 residues. Germline V gene lookup returns CDR1 SGHTA and CDR2 FQGNSA. The CDR3 protein is CAGSSSGTSTDTQYF.

The chain carries TRBV11-2 and TRBJ2-1; the TCRdb D gene call, TRBD2, has no DNA to confirm it. The germline gives CDR1 SGHAT, CDR2 FQNNGV. The CDR3 is 16 amino acids. The CDR3 here is CASSLAGLAIDNEQFF.

The chain employs TRBV4-1 and TRBJ1-5; TCRdb designates TRBD1, a call that cannot be tested without DNA. CDR3 length equals 15 residues. Germline V lookup: CDR1 MGHRA, CDR2 YSYEKL. The CDR3 sequence: CASSQGAAPQEPQHF.

The chain recombines TRBV15 with TRBJ1-5; TCRdb outputs TRBD1, but without DNA this stays unchecked. CDR1 is LNHNV and CDR2 is YYDKDF in the germline V gene (reference sequence). The CDR3 is 16 residues long. CDR3: CATSRIGQSSNQPQHF.

J is TRBJ2-3 and V is TRBV5-1; TCRdb proposes TRBD2, but this gene call is untestable without DNA. The CDR3 consists of 16 residues. The germline V gene encodes CDR1 SGHRS and CDR2 YFSETQ. CDR3 sequence: CASSLVASGRTDTQYF. Full variable domain (missing parts from reference TRBV5-1 and TRBJ2-3): KAGVTQTPRYLIKTRGQQVTLSCSPISGHRSVSWYQQTPGQGLQFLFEYFSETQRNKGNFPGRFSGRQFSNSRSEMNVSTLELGDSALYLCASSLVASGRTDTQYFGPGTRLTVL.

The chain recombines TRBV28 with TRBJ2-4; TCRdb's D call, TRBD1, is unchecked because there is no DNA. The CDR3 covers 13 residues. The germline CDR1 and CDR2 sequences are MDHEN and SYDVKM. CDR3 in amino acids: CASSLSGYNIQYF.

J is TRBJ2-1 and V is TRBV5-6; absent DNA, TCRdb's TRBD1 call cannot be checked. CDR3 size: 18 residues. Germline V gene sequence: CDR1 SGHDT, CDR2 YYEEEE. CDR3 protein: CASSFRRGTPSSYNEQFF.